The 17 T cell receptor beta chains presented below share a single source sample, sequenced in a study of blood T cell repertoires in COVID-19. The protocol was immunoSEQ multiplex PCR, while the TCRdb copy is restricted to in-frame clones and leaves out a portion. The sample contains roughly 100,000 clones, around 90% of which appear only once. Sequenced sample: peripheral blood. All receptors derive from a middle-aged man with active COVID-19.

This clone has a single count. CDR3 protein: CASSHRGAAGTGELFF. The CDR3 nucleotides read TGTGCCAGCAGCCACCGGGGGGCTGCGGGCACCGGGGAGCTGTTTTTT. This rearrangement joins TRBV7-6 to TRBJ2-2; possibly TRBD2 for D (7 bases). The V gene's germline CDR1 is SGHVS and CDR2 FNYEAQ. V was trimmed by 5 bases and J by 4 bases, leaving 17 bases between them. The CDR3 is 16 amino acids.

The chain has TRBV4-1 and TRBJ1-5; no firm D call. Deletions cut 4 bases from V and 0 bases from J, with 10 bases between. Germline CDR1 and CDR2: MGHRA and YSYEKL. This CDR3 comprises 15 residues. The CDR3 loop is CASSRNSDSNQPQHF. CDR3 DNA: TGCGCCAGCAGCCGCAACAGTGATAGCAATCAGCCCCAGCATTTT.

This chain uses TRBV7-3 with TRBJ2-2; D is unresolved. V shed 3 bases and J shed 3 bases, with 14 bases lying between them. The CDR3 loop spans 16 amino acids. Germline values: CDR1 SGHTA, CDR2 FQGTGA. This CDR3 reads CASSFGFAPDTGELFF. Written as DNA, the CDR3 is TGTGCCAGCAGCTTTGGTTTCGCCCCGGACACCGGGGAGCTGTTTTTT.

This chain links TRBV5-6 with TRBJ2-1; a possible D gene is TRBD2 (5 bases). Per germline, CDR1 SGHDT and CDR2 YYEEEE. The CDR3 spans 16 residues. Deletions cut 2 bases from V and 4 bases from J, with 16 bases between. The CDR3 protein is CASSFQTGSPYNEQFF. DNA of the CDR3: TGTGCCAGCAGCTTTCAAACGGGATCACCTTACAATGAGCAGTTCTTC.

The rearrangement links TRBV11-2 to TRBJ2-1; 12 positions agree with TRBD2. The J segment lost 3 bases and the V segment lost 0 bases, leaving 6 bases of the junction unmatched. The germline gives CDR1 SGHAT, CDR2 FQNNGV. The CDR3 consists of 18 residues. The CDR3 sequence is CASSLDRRTSGDYNEQFF. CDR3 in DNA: TGTGCCAGCAGCTTAGATCGGCGGACTAGCGGGGACTACAATGAGCAGTTCTTC.

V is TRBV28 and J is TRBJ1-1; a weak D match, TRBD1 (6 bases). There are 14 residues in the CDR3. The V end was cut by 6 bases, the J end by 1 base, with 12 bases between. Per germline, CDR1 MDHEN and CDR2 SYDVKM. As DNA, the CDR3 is TGTGCCAGCAGGCCCGGACAGACGAACACTGAAGCTTTCTTT. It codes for CASRPGQTNTEAFF.

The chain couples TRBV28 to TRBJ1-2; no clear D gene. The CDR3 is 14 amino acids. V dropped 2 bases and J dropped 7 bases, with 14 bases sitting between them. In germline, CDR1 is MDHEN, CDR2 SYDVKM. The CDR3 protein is CASSLTREGLGYTF. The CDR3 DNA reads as TGTGCCAGCAGTTTAACCCGGGAGGGCCTTGGCTACACCTTC.

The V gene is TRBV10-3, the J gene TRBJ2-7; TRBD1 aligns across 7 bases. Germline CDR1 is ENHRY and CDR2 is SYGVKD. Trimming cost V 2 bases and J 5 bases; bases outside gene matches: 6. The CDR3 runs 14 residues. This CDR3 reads CAISEPPRGNEQYF. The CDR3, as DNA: TGTGCCATCAGTGAGCCTCCCAGGGGGAACGAGCAGTACTTC.

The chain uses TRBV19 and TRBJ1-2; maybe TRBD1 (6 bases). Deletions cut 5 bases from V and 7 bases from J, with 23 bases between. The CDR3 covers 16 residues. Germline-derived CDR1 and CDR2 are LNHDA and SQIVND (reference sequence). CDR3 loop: CASSPKGTQVPPGYTF. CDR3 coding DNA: TGTGCCAGTAGTCCGAAAGGGACACAGGTACCCCCTGGCTACACCTTC.

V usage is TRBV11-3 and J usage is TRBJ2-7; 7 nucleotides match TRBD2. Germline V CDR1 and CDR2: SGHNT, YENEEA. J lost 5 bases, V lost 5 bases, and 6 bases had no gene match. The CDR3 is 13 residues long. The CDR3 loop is CASSATGGNEQYF. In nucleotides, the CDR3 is TGTGCCAGCAGCGCCACCGGGGGGAACGAGCAGTACTTC. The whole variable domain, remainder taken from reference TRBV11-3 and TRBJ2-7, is EAGVVQSPRYKIIEKKQPVAFWCNPISGHNTLYWYLQNLGQGPELLIRYENEEAVDDSQLPKDRFSAERLKGVDSTLKIQPAELGDSAVYLCASSATGGNEQYFGPGTRLTVT.

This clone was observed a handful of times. As DNA, the CDR3 is TGTGCCATCAGTGAGGGACAGTCATTCACAGATACGCAGTATTTT. Protein: CAISEGQSFTDTQYF. This chain links TRBV10-3 with TRBJ2-3; D is perhaps TRBD1 (6 bases). The germline V gene has CDR1 ENHRY and CDR2 SYGVKD. The V gene lost 2 bases and the J gene lost 2 bases, with 11 bases spanning the gap. CDR3 size: 15 residues.

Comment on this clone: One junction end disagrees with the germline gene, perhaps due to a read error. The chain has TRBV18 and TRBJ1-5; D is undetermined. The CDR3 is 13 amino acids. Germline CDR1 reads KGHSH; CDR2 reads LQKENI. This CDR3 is CASSPGSDQPQHF. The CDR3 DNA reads TGTGCCAGCTCACCAGGTAGCGATCAGCCCCAGCATTTT.

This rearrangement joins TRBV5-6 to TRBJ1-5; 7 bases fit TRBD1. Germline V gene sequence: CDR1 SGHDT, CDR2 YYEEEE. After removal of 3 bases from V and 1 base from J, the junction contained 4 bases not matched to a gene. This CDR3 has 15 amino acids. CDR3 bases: TGTGCCAGCAGCTCCGGGACAGTGAGCAATCAGCCCCAGCATTTT. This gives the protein CASSSGTVSNQPQHF.

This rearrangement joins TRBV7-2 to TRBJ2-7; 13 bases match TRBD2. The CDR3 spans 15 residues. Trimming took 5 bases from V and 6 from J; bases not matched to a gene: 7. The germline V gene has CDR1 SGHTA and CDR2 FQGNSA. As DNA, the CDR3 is TGTGCCAGCAGCCGGGGACTAGCGGGGCTCGGCGAGCAGTACTTC. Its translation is CASSRGLAGLGEQYF.

CDR3 in DNA: TGTGCCAGCAGCGCCGGACAGGGGTGGGAGACCCAGTACTTC. Its translation is CASSAGQGWETQYF. The chain employs TRBV5-6 and TRBJ2-5, with 9 nucleotides matching TRBD1. Germline-derived CDR1 and CDR2 are SGHDT and YYEEEE. The CDR3 extends over 14 amino acids. V trimming: 4 bases; J trimming: 5 bases; junction bases outside the gene matches: 6. Looking up the rest from reference TRBV5-6 and TRBJ2-5 gives the full variable domain: DAGVTQSPTHLIKTRGQQVTLRCSPKSGHDTVSWYQQALGQGPQFIFQYYEEEERQRGNFPDRFSGHQFPNYSSELNVNALLLGDSALYLCASSAGQGWETQYFGPGTRLLVL.

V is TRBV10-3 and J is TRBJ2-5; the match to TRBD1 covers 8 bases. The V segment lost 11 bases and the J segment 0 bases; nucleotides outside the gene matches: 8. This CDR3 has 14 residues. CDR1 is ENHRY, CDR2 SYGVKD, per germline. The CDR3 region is CAVSGQEYQETQYF. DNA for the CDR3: TGTGCCGTTTCGGGACAGGAGTACCAAGAGACCCAGTACTTC.

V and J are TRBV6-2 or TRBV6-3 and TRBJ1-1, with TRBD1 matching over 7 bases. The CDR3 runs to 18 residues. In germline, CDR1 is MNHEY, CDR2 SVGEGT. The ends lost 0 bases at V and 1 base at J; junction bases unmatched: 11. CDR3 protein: CASSYSWRGRAANTEAFF. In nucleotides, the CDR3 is TGTGCCAGCAGTTACTCTTGGAGGGGGCGAGCCGCGAACACTGAAGCTTTCTTT.